These 14 T cell receptor beta chains share one sample of origin, sequenced in a study of control samples from healthy donors and cancer patients. The repertoire was sequenced with immunoSEQ multiplex PCR; TCRdb's copy has only in-frame clones and lacks some. The sample has 150,000 to 200,000 clones, 91% seen once. The specimen was blood. These receptor sequences come from a woman in her twenties or thirties in good health.

The chain combines TRBV21-1 with TRBJ1-2; no DNA check was done on the table's D call, TRBD1. TRBV21-1 is annotated as a pseudogene. The CDR3 loop spans 16 amino acids. DNA for the CDR3: TGTGCCAGCAGCAAAGTCGTGGAGGACAGGGTCTGTGGCTACACCTTC. Its translation is CASSKVVEDRVCGYTF.

This chain uses TRBV5-1 with TRBJ1-1, with D perhaps matching TRBD1 (5 bases). The CDR3 runs 13 residues. The V gene's germline CDR1 is SGHRS and CDR2 YFSETQ. V gave up 4 bases and J gave up 2 bases, with 9 bases separating them. CDR3 bases: TGCGCCAGCAGCCGCCGGGGCAACACTGAAGCTTTCTTT. The encoded protein is CASSRRGNTEAFF.

V is TRBV19 and J is TRBJ2-1; D gene uncertain. The CDR3 consists of 12 residues. Germline V gives CDR1 LNHDA, CDR2 SQIVND (reference sequence). The V gene lost 5 bases and the J gene lost 3 bases, with 5 bases spanning the gap. Here the CDR3 DNA reads TGTGCCAGTAGTCTCCACTACAATGAGCAGTTCTTC. It translates to CASSLHYNEQFF. The variable domain in full, completed from reference TRBV19 and TRBJ2-1, reads DGGITQSPKYLFRKEGQNVTLSCEQNLNHDAMYWYRQDPGQGLRLIYYSQIVNDFQKGDIAEGYSVSREKKESFPLTVTSAQKNPTAFYLCASSLHYNEQFFGPGTRLTVL.

The chain employs TRBV18 and TRBJ2-3; TRBD2 aligns across 12 bases. Trimming took 5 bases from V and 6 from J; bases not matched to a gene: 9. The CDR3 loop spans 16 amino acids. Germline CDR1 reads KGHSH; CDR2 reads LQKENI. In DNA form, the CDR3 reads TGTGCCAGCTCATCGTTCCTAGCGGGAGGGTCCGATACGCAGTATTTT. Translation gives CASSSFLAGGSDTQYF.

The V gene is TRBV18, the J gene TRBJ1-6; TRBD1 might be the D (5 bases). The germline V gene has CDR1 KGHSH and CDR2 LQKENI. This CDR3 has 17 residues. V dropped 1 base and J dropped 7 bases, with 17 bases sitting between them. The CDR3 coding sequence is TGTGCCAGCTCACCACTAGGGTACAGGATAGAGAATTCACCCCTCCACTTT. Translating gives CASSPLGYRIENSPLHF. The full variable domain, in which reference TRBV18 and TRBJ1-6 provide the parts outside the CDR3, is NAGVMQNPRHLVRRRGQEARLRCSPMKGHSHVYWYRQLPEEGLKFMVYLQKENIIDESGMPKERFSAEFPKEGPSILRIQQVVRGDSAAYFCASSPLGYRIENSPLHFGNGTRLTVT.

This chain links TRBV29-1 with TRBJ1-4, with 11 positions matching TRBD1. The germline CDR1 and CDR2 sequences are SQVTM and ANQGSEA. The CDR3 is 13 residues long. The V gene end was trimmed by 5 bases and the J gene end by 6 bases; junction bases not matched to a gene: 2. CDR3 residues: CSVRTGGYEKLFF. DNA for the CDR3: TGCAGCGTTCGGACAGGGGGCTATGAAAAACTGTTTTTT.

The chain joins TRBV7-3 to TRBJ2-1; 10 nucleotides match TRBD2. V trimming: 5 bases; J trimming: 6 bases; junction bases outside the gene matches: 4. CDR3 length equals 14 residues. Germline-derived CDR1 and CDR2 are SGHTA and FQGTGA. CDR3 nucleotides: TGTGCCAGCAGCCCAGCGGGAGGGCCCAATGAGCAGTTCTTC. This translates into CASSPAGGPNEQFF.

This chain uses TRBV24-1 with TRBJ2-3; TRBD1 might be the D (5 bases). The V end was cut by 3 bases, the J end by 4 bases, with 7 bases between. The CDR3 contains 13 residues. Germline-derived CDR1 and CDR2 are KGHDR and SFDVKD. CDR3 region: CATSDPTADTQYF. In DNA form, the CDR3 reads TGTGCCACCAGTGATCCGACAGCAGATACGCAGTATTTT.

This chain links TRBV10-3 with TRBJ2-7; 9 nucleotides match TRBD1. The CDR3 runs to 16 residues. V trimming: 6 bases; J trimming: 0 bases; junction bases outside the gene matches: 9. CDR1 and CDR2 from the germline V gene are ENHRY and SYGVKD. The CDR3 reads CAISNLRDRDSYEQYF. The CDR3 region has the DNA TGTGCCATCAGCAACCTCCGGGACAGGGACTCCTACGAGCAGTACTTC.

The genes are TRBV15 and TRBJ1-1, with 8 bases identical to TRBD1. This CDR3 spans 15 amino acids. CDR1 is LNHNV and CDR2 is YYDKDF in the germline V gene (reference sequence). Trimming cost V 3 bases and J 1 base; bases outside gene matches: 4. CDR3 nucleotide sequence: TGTGCCACCAGCAGCGGGACAGGCACGAACACTGAAGCTTTCTTT. Protein product: CATSSGTGTNTEAFF.

This clone appeared once. This chain links TRBV4-1 with TRBJ1-2; D unresolved. Trimming shortened V by 0 bases and J by 3 bases, and 5 bases separated the two germline ends. The V gene's germline CDR1 is MGHRA and CDR2 YSYEKL. The CDR3 loop spans 13 amino acids. CDR3 bases: TGCGCCAGCAGCCAAGATATAGACTATGGCTACACCTTC. It codes for CASSQDIDYGYTF.

CDR3 sequence (DNA): TGTGCCAGCAGAACAGGGCCGGGAAACACCATATATTTT. As protein: CASRTGPGNTIYF. This sequence joins TRBV3-1 (or the pseudogene TRBV3-2) and TRBJ1-3, with a tentative D call TRBD1 (6 bases). The CDR3 totals 13 residues. Looked up from germline, CDR1 is LGHDT and CDR2 is YNNKEL (reference sequence). The V end lost 6 bases, the J end lost 4 bases, and 10 bases lay between the germline ends.

The V gene is TRBV7-9, the J gene TRBJ2-1; 13 bases map to TRBD2. Per germline, CDR1 SEHNR and CDR2 FQNEAQ (reference sequence). V was pared by 1 base and J by 6 bases, with 0 bases of the junction left unmatched. There are 15 residues in the CDR3. The CDR3 bases are TGTGCCAGCAGCTTAGGGACTAGCGGGAGCAATGAGCAGTTCTTC. It codes for CASSLGTSGSNEQFF. Complete variable domain (other parts from reference TRBV7-9 and TRBJ2-1): DTGVSQNPRHKITKRGQNVTFRCDPISEHNRLYWYRQTLGQGPEFLTYFQNEAQLEKSRLLSDRFSAERPKGSFSTLEIQRTEQGDSAMYLCASSLGTSGSNEQFFGPGTRLTVL.

The chain employs TRBV29-1 and TRBJ2-7, with D tentatively TRBD1 (6 bases). Germline V lookup: CDR1 SQVTM, CDR2 ANQGSEA. Trimming removed 4 bases at V and 6 bases at J, with 10 bases between. The CDR3 sequence is 11 residues long. The CDR3 nucleotides read TGCAGCGTTGGGAACAGGGTCGAGCAGTACTTC. The encoded protein is CSVGNRVEQYF.